These 21 T cell receptor beta chains originate from one sample sequenced in a study of T cells in Graves' hyperthyroidism and ophthalmopathy. TCR beta CDR3 region amplification was performed from RNA transcripts. The HTBI primer set drove a first-round RT-PCR of the TCR CDR3. One entry per CDR3 protein results from TCRdb running MiXCR on the multiplex PCR reads. There are about 400,000 distinct CDR3 sequences in the sample; 11% to 15% occur only once, and 28% lies in the top ten. The source material was blood. These receptor sequences come from a man aged 50-59 years with Graves' ophthalmopathy.

This clonotype occurred many times. The chain uses TRBV5-8 and TRBJ2-7; possibly TRBD2 for D (6 bases). V gave up 0 bases and J gave up 2 bases, with 18 bases separating them. The germline V gene encodes CDR1 SGHTS and CDR2 YDEGEE. This CDR3 is built from 17 residues. This CDR3 reads CASSLGSGGVSTYEQYF. CDR3 DNA: TGTGCCAGCAGCTTGGGTTCTGGCGGGGTATCGACCTACGAGCAGTACTTC.

This clonotype was counted at least ten times. The V gene is TRBV2, the J gene TRBJ2-3; 7 bases align to TRBD2. The CDR3 is 13 amino acids. Per the germline V gene, CDR1 is SNHLY and CDR2 is FYNNEI. The junction had 9 bases not matched to a gene; V was cut back by 11 bases and J by 4 bases. Here the CDR3 DNA reads TGTGCCGCTAGCGGTCCTGTGGCAGATACGCAGTATTTT. As protein: CAASGPVADTQYF. The variable domain in full, completed from reference TRBV2 and TRBJ2-3, reads EPEVTQTPSHQVTQMGQEVILRCVPISNHLYFYWYRQILGQKVEFLVSFYNNEISEKSEIFDDQFSVERPDGSNFTLKIRSTKLEDSAMYFCAASGPVADTQYFGPGTRLTVL.

This clonotype has only a few counts. The chain joins TRBV6-5 to TRBJ2-7, with a weak D call TRBD1 (6 bases). The V end lost 2 bases, the J end lost 3 bases, and 14 bases lay between the germline ends. CDR3 size: 15 residues. Germline V gives CDR1 MNHEY, CDR2 SVGAGI. The CDR3 loop reads CASSYTRQVNYEQYF. The CDR3 DNA is TGTGCCAGCAGTTACACTCGACAGGTTAACTACGAGCAGTACTTC.

In this sample, this clonotype is medium-sized. This chain connects TRBV7-9 to TRBJ2-1; 7 bases are a match to TRBD2. The germline CDR1 and CDR2 sequences are SEHNR and FQNEAQ (reference sequence). The CDR3 is made up of 15 amino acids. J lost 8 bases, V lost 5 bases, and 12 bases had no gene match. DNA of the CDR3: TGTGCCAGCAGCCCACCCCTCGTGGGAGGGGATGAGCAGTTCTTC. This codes for CASSPPLVGGDEQFF.

This clonotype was seen at least ten times. The chain combines TRBV18 with TRBJ2-1; a possible D gene is TRBD2 (7 bases). The V end was cut by 5 bases, the J end by 0 bases, with 11 bases between. CDR1 is KGHSH, CDR2 LQKENI, per germline. The CDR3 is 15 residues long. CDR3 nucleotide sequence: TGTGCCAGCTCAAAGCGGGACACCTCCTACAATGAGCAGTTCTTC. Its protein product is CASSKRDTSYNEQFF.

The chain couples TRBV7-8 to TRBJ2-4, with TRBD2 matching over 13 bases. V trimming: 4 bases; J trimming: 3 bases; junction bases outside the gene matches: 9. CDR1 SGHVS and CDR2 FQNEAQ come from the germline V gene. This CDR3 is built from 18 residues. CDR3 residues: CASSSGRGLAGIKNIQYF. CDR3 nucleotide sequence: TGTGCCAGCAGCTCGGGCAGGGGACTAGCGGGAATCAAAAACATTCAGTACTTC.

Many counts were recorded for this clonotype. This sequence joins TRBV11-3 and TRBJ2-5, with 12 bases aligning to TRBD2. Germline assignment: CDR1 SGHNT and CDR2 YENEEA. The CDR3 totals 16 residues. Unmatched junction bases numbered 7, after V lost 3 bases and J lost 5 bases. CDR3 sequence (DNA): TGTGCCAGCAGCTTGGCTAGCGGGAGGGCCGGGGAGACCCAGTACTTC. Translation gives CASSLASGRAGETQYF.

This clonotype was observed at least ten times. This chain joins TRBV12-3 or TRBV12-4 and TRBJ1-1; D ambiguous. CDR3 length equals 13 residues. Trimming took 5 bases from V and 0 from J, leaving 7 bases between them. The CDR3 DNA sequence: TGTGCCAGCAGTGAGACGGTGAACACTGAAGCTTTCTTT. Translated: CASSETVNTEAFF.

The table lists this clonotype with a few counts. V usage is TRBV6-1 and J usage is TRBJ1-1; D remains unclear. This CDR3 is built from 14 residues. Trimming took off 6 bases at V and 3 bases at J, with 14 bases between the two ends. The V gene's germline CDR1 is MNHNS and CDR2 SASEGT. Here the CDR3 DNA reads TGTGCCAGCAGCAAATATACCGAGGACACTGAAGCTTTCTTT. This encodes CASSKYTEDTEAFF.

The chain couples TRBV3-1 to TRBJ2-1; 7 bases align to TRBD2. V gave up 1 base and J gave up 4 bases; unmatched junction bases: 4. The CDR3 runs to 15 residues. Germline CDR1 reads LGHDT; CDR2 reads YNNKEL (reference sequence). The CDR3 sequence: CASSQGSGGYNEQFF. CDR3 nucleotide sequence: TGTGCCAGCAGCCAAGGTTCGGGGGGATACAATGAGCAGTTCTTC.

The rearrangement links TRBV6-1 to TRBJ2-3; D gene ambiguous. Germline lookup yields CDR1 MNHNS and CDR2 SASEGT. The V end lost 6 bases, the J end lost 1 base, and 14 bases lay between the germline ends. This CDR3 has 15 amino acids. This CDR3 is CASSPGTQGTDTQYF. The CDR3 bases are TGTGCCAGCAGCCCCGGAACGCAAGGCACAGATACGCAGTATTTT.

This clonotype was seen more than once but under ten times. This chain links TRBV27 with TRBJ1-4; possibly TRBD1 for D (6 bases). Germline CDR1 and CDR2: MNHEY and SMNVEV (reference sequence). V lost 4 bases and J 0 bases, leaving 9 bases between the germline ends. The CDR3 is 15 amino acids. The CDR3 nucleotides are TGTGCCAGCAGTTGGTCAGGGGCAACTAATGAAAAACTGTTTTTT. Translating it yields CASSWSGATNEKLFF.

This clonotype was found a few times. This rearrangement joins TRBV25-1 to TRBJ2-3; TRBD2 is a possible D gene (6 bases). Trimming pared 10 bases from V and 0 bases from J, leaving 14 bases between. The CDR3 has 14 amino acids. CDR1 is MGHDK and CDR2 is SYGVNS in the germline V gene. The chain's CDR3 is CATWDSASTDTQYF. In DNA form, the CDR3 reads TGTGCCACCTGGGACTCAGCAAGCACAGATACGCAGTATTTT.

V gene TRBV6-1 combines with J gene TRBJ1-2; D not resolved. The CDR3 runs to 13 residues. The germline CDR1 and CDR2 sequences are MNHNS and SASEGT. Between the trimmed V and J ends, which lost 3 bases and 6 bases, there was a span of 11 bases. The CDR3 DNA is TGTGCCAGCAGTGATAATGGGTTGGATGGCTACACCTTC. Protein: CASSDNGLDGYTF.

The table lists this clonotype with many counts. DNA for the CDR3: TGTGCCAGCAGTTTCGTCGGCTCAAATGAGCAGTTCTTC. Its translation is CASSFVGSNEQFF. J is TRBJ2-1 and V is TRBV12-3 or TRBV12-4; D unclear. The CDR3 sequence is 13 residues long. V was cut by 3 bases and J by 7 bases, with 10 bases left in between.

This clonotype was detected ten times or more. This chain uses TRBV30 with TRBJ2-1, with a tentative D call TRBD1 (5 bases). Germline CDR1 is GTSNPN and CDR2 is SVGIG (reference sequence). Trimming stripped 0 bases from V and 15 bases from J, with 18 bases between. CDR3 length: 13 amino acids. CDR3 in DNA: TGTGCCTGGAGTGTTGGGGCGGCTGGGCACCTGTTCTTC. The encoded protein is CAWSVGAAGHLFF.

This clonotype was seen a few times. This chain links TRBV6-2 or TRBV6-3 with TRBJ2-3; perhaps D is TRBD1 or TRBD2 (5 bases each). The V and J ends lost 2 bases and 1 base respectively, with 10 bases between them. The CDR3 totals 15 residues. The germline CDR1 and CDR2 sequences are MNHEY and SVGEGT. CDR3 in amino acids: CASSYMGVGTDTQYF. In DNA form, the CDR3 reads TGTGCCAGCAGTTACATGGGGGTAGGCACAGATACGCAGTATTTT.

The rearrangement joins TRBV25-1 to TRBJ2-1; 7 bases are shared with TRBD2. The ends lost 4 bases at V and 2 bases at J; junction bases unmatched: 8. Germline lookup yields CDR1 MGHDK and CDR2 SYGVNS. The CDR3 has 16 amino acids. The DNA for the CDR3 is TGTGCCAGCAGTGCTAACGGGAGGTTAACCTACAATGAGCAGTTCTTC. Its translation is CASSANGRLTYNEQFF.

The chain has TRBV12-3 or TRBV12-4 and TRBJ1-3; TRBD1 aligns across 7 bases. This CDR3 contains 14 residues. J gave up 4 bases and V 5 bases, and 5 bases lay outside the gene matches. The CDR3: CASSRQGDGNTIYF. In DNA, the CDR3 is TGTGCCAGCAGTCGACAGGGTGACGGAAACACCATATATTTT.

This clonotype was seen at least ten times. V and J are TRBV3-1 and TRBJ1-2, with D possibly being TRBD1 (5 bases). CDR3 length equals 14 residues. The germline V and J ends were trimmed by 6 bases and 2 bases, with 13 bases remaining between them. Germline assignment: CDR1 LGHDT and CDR2 YNNKEL (reference sequence). The CDR3 reads CASSYGDLNYGYTF. DNA for the CDR3: TGTGCCAGCAGTTACGGGGACCTCAACTATGGCTACACCTTC.

The chain joins TRBV6-1 to TRBJ1-1, with D possibly matching TRBD1 (5 bases). V was shortened by 2 bases and J by 3 bases, with 13 bases between the two germline ends. The CDR3 loop spans 15 amino acids. The germline CDR1 and CDR2 sequences are MNHNS and SASEGT. CDR3 region: CASSERRGMDTEAFF. The CDR3 DNA sequence: TGTGCCAGCAGTGAACGTCGGGGCATGGACACTGAAGCTTTCTTT.